This T cell receptor beta chain is from a study of T cell responses to AZD1222 COVID-19 vaccine. Concerning this clone: The antigen is unknown.

Sequenced by immunoSEQ multiplex PCR; TCRdb stores in-frame clones only, minus some. The sample consists of around 140,000 clones, 88% of them appearing once. The CDR3 totals 14 residues. Germline loops: CDR1 SGHRS, CDR2 YFSETQ. The V end lost 3 bases, the J end lost 4 bases, and 10 bases lay between the germline ends. Study-wide findings and caveats: Within unmutated variant regions lay the reported targets of nearly half of spike-specific TCRs.

The receptor's source is an adult who received the MenACWY meningococcal vaccine as a control. The specimen comprised peripheral blood, sampled 28 days after the second dose of the MenACWY control vaccine. The chain combines TRBV5-1 with TRBJ1-4; possibly TRBD1 for D (5 bases). The CDR3: CASSSGTINEKLFF. DNA for the CDR3: TGCGCCAGCAGCTCCGGGACTATTAATGAAAAACTGTTTTTT.